This T cell receptor (beta chain) was sequenced during a study of CD8 T cells in ankylosing spondylitis. Each CDR3 protein is one row after TCRdb ran MiXCR on the 5' RACE reads. The table shows fewer than 400,000 distinct CDR3 sequences, with roughly 8% occurring only once. Germline loops: CDR1 DFQATT, CDR2 SNEGSKA (reference sequence). Trimming cost V 5 bases and J 3 bases; bases outside gene matches: 3. The CDR3 covers 12 residues. Study results and caveats: Made up of 7 to 9 highly homologous variants, a TCR beta motif appeared characteristic of ankylosing spondylitis blood.

Notes on this clonotype: The antigen is undetermined.

The receptor was isolated from a male donor with ankylosing spondylitis. This rearrangement joins TRBV20-1 to TRBJ2-5, with 7 positions matching TRBD2. Input material: blood, either unsorted or a sorted T cell fraction (not recorded which). The DNA for the CDR3 is TGCAGTGCTCTGAGCGGGGAAGAGACCCAGTACTTC. Residues: CSALSGEETQYF.